These T cell receptor beta chains were read from a single sample in a study of OX40 agonist ivuxolimab in advanced cancers. Method: immunoSEQ multiplex PCR; TCRdb's copy keeps in-frame clones and lacks some. The sample comprises fewer than 20,000 clones, over 75% of which are singletons, and 25% to 35% rests with the top ten. Sequenced material: CD4+ or CD8+ T cells sorted from blood, taken in a trial of the OX40 agonist ivuxolimab. These receptors came from an adult with an advanced solid tumor such as melanoma, head and neck, liver or kidney cancer. Each CDR3 is given with its conserved first and last residue. A D gene is named only where the DNA matches it firmly. Clone size is shown for a subset of rows, as once, few, many or a class of expanded clone.

CDR3aa,CDR3nt,abundance,j_gene,d_gene,v_gene
CASSQDMGATTEAFF,TGCGCCAGCAGCCAAGATATGGGGGCTACCACTGAAGCTTTCTTT,-,TRBJ1-1,-,TRBV4-3
CASSQEGDRGETQYF,TGCGCCAGCAGCCAAGAGGGGGACAGGGGAGAGACCCAGTACTTC,-,TRBJ2-5,TRBD1,TRBV4-3
CASSQPGKTGEAFF,TGCGCCAGCAGCCAACCAGGGAAAACGGGAGAAGCTTTCTTT,-,TRBJ1-1,-,TRBV4-1
CASSVASGEETQYF,TGTGCCAGCAGCGTAGCGAGCGGGGAAGAGACCCAGTACTTC,-,TRBJ2-5,TRBD2,TRBV9
CASSLLGTGGDGYTF,TGTGCCAGCAGCCTTCTAGGGACAGGGGGCGATGGCTACACCTTC,-,TRBJ1-2,TRBD1,TRBV11-1
CASSETGHRYNEKLFF,TGTGCCAGCAGTGAGACGGGACACCGGTATAATGAAAAACTGTTTTTT,-,TRBJ1-4,-,TRBV2
CAISAQGYSNQPQHF,TGTGCCATCAGTGCACAGGGTTATAGCAATCAGCCCCAGCATTTT,once,TRBJ1-5,-,TRBV10-3
CASSLVRGGTDTQYF,TGTGCCAGCAGTTTAGTGCGGGGGGGCACAGATACGCAGTATTTT,-,TRBJ2-3,TRBD2,TRBV27
CASIHRGFNQPQHF,TGTGCCAGCATCCACAGGGGTTTCAATCAGCCCCAGCATTTT,-,TRBJ1-5,TRBD1,TRBV6-1
CASSDGGLGTGELFF,TGCGCCAGCAGTGATGGGGGGCTTGGGACCGGGGAGCTGTTTTTT,-,TRBJ2-2,-,TRBV10-1
CASSPRGSGREGNEQFF,TGTGCCAGCAGTCCGCGCGGAAGCGGGAGAGAGGGGAATGAGCAGTTCTTC,-,TRBJ2-1,TRBD2,TRBV28
CASQWGDTQYF,TGTGCCAGCCAATGGGGAGATACGCAGTATTTT,-,TRBJ2-3,-,TRBV5-4
CASSYVGGSHYGYTF,TGCGCCAGCAGTTACGTTGGGGGAAGTCACTATGGCTACACCTTC,-,TRBJ1-2,-,TRBV4-1
CASSLTPSSYNEQFF,TGTGCCAGCAGTTTGACTCCGAGCTCCTACAATGAGCAGTTCTTC,-,TRBJ2-1,-,TRBV27
CASSPEISSGSRSYNEQFF,TGTGCCAGCTCACCGGAGATATCTAGCGGGAGCCGGTCCTACAATGAGCAGTTCTTC,-,TRBJ2-1,TRBD2,TRBV18
CASSITSGGTGELFF,TGTGCCAGTAGTATAACCAGCGGTGGCACCGGGGAGCTGTTTTTT,few,TRBJ2-2,-,TRBV19
CASSEGGSARYNEQFF,TGCGCCAGCAGTGAGGGGGGCTCTGCTCGCTACAATGAGCAGTTCTTC,-,TRBJ2-1,-,TRBV10-1
CASSEARGSYNSPLHF,TGTGCCAGCAGTGAAGCGAGGGGCAGCTATAATTCACCCCTCCACTTT,-,TRBJ1-6,-,TRBV6-1
CASSQDSGSNQPQHF,TGCGCCAGCAGCCAAGATTCAGGCAGCAATCAGCCCCAGCATTTT,-,TRBJ1-5,-,TRBV4-1
CASSLWGGELSNQPQHF,TGTGCCAGTAGTCTATGGGGGGGGGAACTTAGCAATCAGCCCCAGCATTTT,-,TRBJ1-5,-,TRBV19
CASSLRGTEAFF,TGTGCCAGCAGCTTGAGGGGGACTGAAGCTTTCTTT,-,TRBJ1-1,-,TRBV5-4
CASSLDFSYEQYF,TGTGCCAGCAGCTTGGACTTCTCCTACGAGCAGTACTTC,-,TRBJ2-7,-,TRBV7-8
CASSLRMGGSNTEAFF,TGTGCCAGCAGCTTACGCATGGGGGGGTCGAACACTGAAGCTTTCTTT,-,TRBJ1-1,-,TRBV7-2
CASSLAGLEQYF,TGTGCCAGCAGCTTAGCCGGGCTCGAGCAGTACTTC,-,TRBJ2-7,-,TRBV7-9
CASSQDGDRQETQYF,TGCGCCAGCAGCCAAGACGGGGACCGCCAAGAGACCCAGTACTTC,-,TRBJ2-5,-,TRBV4-1
CASSIMGGPLYEQYF,TGTGCCAGTAGTATAATGGGGGGACCCCTCTACGAGCAGTACTTC,-,TRBJ2-7,-,TRBV19
CASSYSFQELTDTQYF,TGTGCCAGCAGTTACTCGTTCCAGGAGCTCACAGATACGCAGTATTTT,-,TRBJ2-3,-,TRBV6-5
CASSLGPDRYYEQYF,TGCGCCAGCAGCTTGGGCCCAGACCGCTACTACGAGCAGTACTTC,-,TRBJ2-7,-,TRBV5-1
CASSVGGQGASGANVLTF,TGTGCCAGCAGCGTGGGGGGACAGGGGGCCTCTGGGGCCAACGTCCTGACTTTC,-,TRBJ2-6,TRBD1,TRBV27
CASSSDRNMNTEAFF,TGTGCCAGCAGTTCGGACAGGAACATGAACACTGAAGCTTTCTTT,few,TRBJ1-1,TRBD1,TRBV28
CAWEGQRSTEAFF,TGTGCCTGGGAGGGACAGCGATCAACTGAAGCTTTCTTT,medium-sized,TRBJ1-1,TRBD1,TRBV30
CSVDGRGQGDGELFF,TGCAGCGTTGACGGCCGCGGACAGGGGGACGGGGAGCTGTTTTTT,-,TRBJ2-2,TRBD1,TRBV29-1
CASSWGNSGGTDTQYF,TGTGCCAGCAGTTGGGGGAATAGCGGGGGCACAGATACGCAGTATTTT,-,TRBJ2-3,TRBD2,TRBV6-6
CASSSKIAAGGSYNEQFF,TGTGCCAGCAGTTCAAAAATAGCGGCGGGAGGGTCCTACAATGAGCAGTTCTTC,-,TRBJ2-1,TRBD2,TRBV27
CAISFTPRDLKGTELEQYF,TGTGCCATCAGTTTCACCCCGCGGGACCTTAAAGGGACTGAACTCGAGCAGTATTTC,-,TRBJ2-7,-,TRBV10-3
CASSQRTGGAEDTQYF,TGCGCCAGCAGCCAAAGGACAGGGGGGGCCGAGGATACGCAGTATTTT,-,TRBJ2-3,TRBD1,TRBV4-1
CASSLAGLAEQFF,TGTGCCAGCAGCTTGGCCGGACTAGCGGAGCAGTTCTTC,-,TRBJ2-1,TRBD2,TRBV5-6
CASSPPTGPHEQYF,TGTGCCAGCTCACCACCGACAGGGCCCCACGAGCAGTACTTC,-,TRBJ2-7,TRBD1,TRBV18